The 22 T cell receptor beta chains presented below share a single source sample, sequenced in a study of T cell changes during pregnancy in multiple sclerosis. The assay was immunoSEQ multiplex PCR, and TCRdb's table has in-frame clones only and misses some. The data contain 45,000 to 60,000 clones, roughly 93% of them singletons. The specimen was peripheral blood, collected in the second trimester of pregnancy. These TCRs come from a female donor with multiple sclerosis, enrolled in a pregnancy study.

This clone was recorded once. The chain combines TRBV9 with TRBJ2-7, with 7 bases lining up with TRBD2. The CDR3 contains 15 residues. Germline V CDR1 and CDR2: SGDLS, YYNGEE. J was trimmed by 2 bases and V by 4 bases; bases with no gene match: 9. CDR3 region: CASSSQGRGTYEQYF. In nucleotides, the CDR3 is TGTGCCAGCAGCAGCCAAGGGCGGGGGACCTACGAGCAGTACTTC. The whole variable domain, filled in from reference TRBV9 and TRBJ2-7, reads DSGVTQTPKHLITATGQRVTLRCSPRSGDLSVYWYQQSLDQGLQFLIQYYNGEERAKGNILERFSAQQFPDLHSELNLSSLELGDSALYFCASSSQGRGTYEQYFGPGTRLTVT.

The V gene is TRBV19, the J gene TRBJ1-3; D is unresolved. CDR3 length equals 15 residues. Germline-derived CDR1 and CDR2 are LNHDA and SQIVND (reference sequence). V lost 3 bases and J 4 bases, leaving 13 bases between the germline ends. The chain's CDR3 is CASSIPFSAGNTIYF. The DNA for the CDR3 is TGTGCCAGTAGTATCCCGTTTTCAGCGGGAAACACCATATATTTT.

This chain joins TRBV25-1 and TRBJ1-2, with 7 bases matching TRBD1. Germline V gives CDR1 MGHDK, CDR2 SYGVNS. Trimming removed 1 base from V and 8 bases from J; junction bases left unmatched: 7. CDR3 length equals 14 residues. The DNA for the CDR3 is TGTGCCAGCAGTGAATGGGACAGAGAGAGAGGCTACACCTTC. It specifies CASSEWDRERGYTF.

This rearrangement joins TRBV18 to TRBJ2-1; 11 bases are a match to TRBD1. Trimming at V came to 6 bases and at J to 6 bases, leaving 4 bases not matched to a gene. The CDR3 spans 14 residues. Germline values: CDR1 KGHSH, CDR2 LQKENI. The CDR3 region has the DNA TGTGCCAGCTCGCCTGGACAGGGGGCCAATGAGCAGTTCTTC. Translation gives CASSPGQGANEQFF.

V is TRBV18 and J is TRBJ2-3; TRBD2 agrees at 8 bases. The germline CDR1 and CDR2 sequences are KGHSH and LQKENI. CDR3 length: 15 amino acids. Trimming at V came to 3 bases and at J to 2 bases, leaving 4 bases not matched to a gene. The CDR3 here is CASSPGGGLTDTQYF. The CDR3 DNA reads as TGTGCCAGCTCACCCGGGGGGGGGCTCACAGATACGCAGTATTTT.

The chain uses TRBV19 and TRBJ2-7; D gene uncertain. The V end was cut by 5 bases, the J end by 1 base, with 12 bases between. The CDR3 length is 14 residues. The germline gives CDR1 LNHDA, CDR2 SQIVND (reference sequence). The CDR3 protein is CASSPSVLSYEQYF. CDR3 nucleotide sequence: TGTGCCAGTAGTCCCTCGGTCCTGTCCTACGAGCAGTACTTC.

The chain carries TRBV7-9 and TRBJ2-7, with D unresolved. This CDR3 is 13 amino acids long. Per germline, CDR1 SEHNR and CDR2 FQNEAQ (reference sequence). V was cut by 5 bases and J by 4 bases, with 12 bases left in between. CDR3 residues: CASSISTSYEQYF. CDR3 in DNA: TGTGCCAGCAGCATATCAACAAGTTACGAGCAGTACTTC.

This chain connects TRBV14 to TRBJ2-3; the D gene is possibly TRBD2 (6 bases). This CDR3 has 14 amino acids. Trimming removed 4 bases from V and 5 bases from J, with 13 bases in between. Germline loops: CDR1 SGHDN, CDR2 FVKESK. For the CDR3, the DNA is TGTGCCAGCAGCCTCGGGGGATCAGTAGATACGCAGTATTTT. Amino acids: CASSLGGSVDTQYF. The full variable domain, its missing parts supplied by reference TRBV14 and TRBJ2-3, is EAGVTQFPSHSVIEKGQTVTLRCDPISGHDNLYWYRRVMGKEIKFLLHFVKESKQDESGMPNNRFLAERTGGTYSTLKVQPAELEDSGVYFCASSLGGSVDTQYFGPGTRLTVL.

J is TRBJ2-3 and V is TRBV4-3; 7 bases match TRBD1. Trimming removed 4 bases from V and 6 bases from J; junction bases left unmatched: 4. This CDR3 has 13 residues. Per germline, CDR1 LGHNA and CDR2 YSLEER. This CDR3 reads CASSPGGRDTQYF. The CDR3 DNA follows: TGCGCCAGCAGCCCAGGGGGTAGGGATACGCAGTATTTT.

CDR3 sequence: CASSQPGLAGVTGELFF. DNA for the CDR3: TGTGCCAGCAGCCAGCCGGGACTAGCGGGAGTTACCGGGGAGCTGTTTTTT. This chain joins TRBV7-2 and TRBJ2-2; 14 bases line up with TRBD2. Germline CDR1 reads SGHTA; CDR2 reads FQGNSA. V gave up 5 bases and J gave up 5 bases; unmatched junction bases: 7. The CDR3 sequence is 17 residues long.

The chain links TRBV4-3 to TRBJ1-6, with D possibly matching TRBD1 (5 bases). Germline CDR1 is LGHNA and CDR2 is YSLEER. This CDR3 comprises 17 residues. The V gene lost 0 bases and the J gene lost 8 bases, with 17 bases spanning the gap. The CDR3 protein is CASSQEWAGTLHSPLHF. The CDR3 nucleotides read TGCGCCAGCAGCCAAGAGTGGGCAGGGACTTTACATTCACCCCTCCACTTT.

This sequence joins TRBV29-1 and TRBJ2-2; D not resolved. V was shortened by 6 bases and J by 10 bases, with 15 bases between the two germline ends. The length of the CDR3 is 12 residues. Germline V gives CDR1 SQVTM, CDR2 ANQGSEA. CDR3 protein: CSVWVPLEELFF. The CDR3 region has the DNA TGCAGCGTGTGGGTCCCTCTAGAGGAGCTGTTTTTT.

The chain uses TRBV11-1 and TRBJ2-1; 10 bases map to TRBD1. J lost 7 bases, V lost 5 bases, and 8 bases had no gene match. The CDR3 covers 15 residues. Germline CDR1 is SGHAT and CDR2 is FQDESV (reference sequence). The CDR3 region is CASSPTGGAVNEQFF. DNA for the CDR3: TGTGCCAGCAGCCCGACAGGGGGCGCGGTTAATGAGCAGTTCTTC.

V and J are TRBV19 and TRBJ1-1; D remains ambiguous. Germline CDR1 LNHDA, CDR2 SQIVND (reference sequence). V was shortened by 3 bases and J by 1 base, with 12 bases between the two germline ends. This CDR3 is built from 15 residues. The CDR3 DNA reads TGTGCCAGTAGTATCTTATCCAGGCCGAACACTGAAGCTTTCTTT. Protein product: CASSILSRPNTEAFF.

This chain uses TRBV2 with TRBJ1-1; weak D call: TRBD1 (6 bases). The ends were cut back, 6 bases at V and 6 bases at J, with 14 bases in the middle. Germline V gives CDR1 SNHLY, CDR2 FYNNEI. CDR3 length: 13 amino acids. CDR3 sequence: CASRDSGNPEAFF. CDR3 bases: TGTGCCAGCAGGGACAGTGGAAACCCTGAAGCTTTCTTT.

This clone was detected only once. V gene TRBV7-2 combines with J gene TRBJ2-7, with D maybe TRBD2 (5 bases). Per germline, CDR1 SGHTA and CDR2 FQGNSA. The ends were cut back, 5 bases at V and 2 bases at J, with 7 bases in the middle. The CDR3 totals 12 residues. CDR3 in amino acids: CASSPRAYEQYF. The CDR3 DNA sequence: TGTGCCAGCAGCCCGAGGGCCTACGAGCAGTACTTC.

This clone was found once. The rearrangement links TRBV7-2 to TRBJ2-4, with 8 bases aligning to TRBD1. This CDR3 has 16 residues. The V gene end was trimmed by 1 base and the J gene end by 7 bases; junction bases not matched to a gene: 9. The V gene's germline CDR1 is SGHTA and CDR2 FQGNSA. The CDR3, as DNA: TGTGCCAGCAGCTTAGTCGGGACAGGCGGCGACAACATTCAGTACTTC. Protein sequence: CASSLVGTGGDNIQYF.

This clone appeared a single time. The V call is TRBV5-1, the J call TRBJ2-5, with 9 positions matching TRBD1. The CDR3 covers 16 residues. V shed 4 bases, J shed 3 bases, and the junction held 10 bases outside the gene matches. Germline assignment: CDR1 SGHRS and CDR2 YFSETQ. In DNA, the CDR3 is TGCGCCAGCAGCGCGATAGGACAGGGGTGGAAAGAGACCCAGTACTTC. As protein: CASSAIGQGWKETQYF.

The chain joins TRBV28 to TRBJ2-7; possible D gene TRBD1, 6 bases. In germline, CDR1 is MDHEN, CDR2 SYDVKM. V gave up 8 bases and J gave up 0 bases, with 14 bases separating them. The CDR3 is 14 residues long. CDR3 DNA sequence: TGTGCCAGCGACACAGGGCCTAGCTCCTACGAGCAGTACTTC. Protein product: CASDTGPSSYEQYF.

The chain recombines TRBV6-6 with TRBJ1-4, with D maybe TRBD1 (6 bases). Germline CDR1 reads MNHNY; CDR2 reads SVGAGI (reference sequence). This CDR3 spans 16 amino acids. V lost 2 bases, J lost 5 bases, and 15 bases lay in between. CDR3 DNA: TGTGCCAGCAGTTACCAGGACAGTGGATGGAATGAAAAACTGTTTTTT. This sequence encodes CASSYQDSGWNEKLFF.

The CDR3: CASSFLSSYEQYF. The CDR3 coding sequence is TGTGCCAGCAGCTTCCTCAGCTCCTACGAGCAGTACTTC. This chain links TRBV2 with TRBJ2-7; no clear D. This CDR3 has 13 residues. The germline V and J ends were trimmed by 6 bases and 0 bases, with 9 bases remaining between them. The germline V gene has CDR1 SNHLY and CDR2 FYNNEI.

The chain recombines TRBV7-2 with TRBJ1-1; possibly TRBD1 for D (5 bases). This CDR3 spans 15 amino acids. Trimming pared 4 bases from V and 0 bases from J, leaving 12 bases between. Germline-derived CDR1 and CDR2 are SGHTA and FQGNSA. The CDR3 reads CASSSAGTLNTEAFF. In DNA, the CDR3 is TGTGCCAGCAGCTCGGCGGGGACGTTGAACACTGAAGCTTTCTTT. The full variable domain, rest sourced from reference TRBV7-2 and TRBJ1-1, is GAGVSQSPSNKVTEKGKDVELRCDPISGHTALYWYRQSLGQGLEFLIYFQGNSAPDKSGLPSDRFSAERTGGSVSTLTIQRTQQEDSAVYLCASSSAGTLNTEAFFGQGTRLTVV.